This T cell receptor beta chain was profiled in a study of regulatory dendritic cells for organ transplantation (TCRdb year 2017). For the wider study: Before and after allostimulation with regulatory or mature dendritic cells, TCRbeta repertoires were sequenced from sorted naive and memory CD4+ and CD8+ T cells.

Concerning this clone itself: What this receptor recognizes is not known. No base qualities exist here, and no much larger clone lies one base off it.

A multiplexed two-step PCR with Vbeta-specific forward primers and Jbeta-specific reverse primers was used to amplify the TCRbeta CDR3 regions. Through the immunoSEQ service, the TCRbeta libraries were run on an Illumina instrument for sequencing. Concerning the study's data processing: V, D and J genes were assigned using IMGT annotation, and counts were corrected for multiplex PCR bias using synthetic CDR3 analogues. Repertoire clonality was computed in the immunoSEQ Analyzer as one minus normalized Shannon entropy. Whether a clone counted as expanded was decided by Fisher's exact test with Benjamini-Hochberg false discovery rate control and a two-tailed cutoff of P<0.01. TCRdb re-hosts the immuneACCESS table, in-frame sequences only. Its copies lack some clones; in the studies checked, an unresolved V gene accounts for under half of them, and the cause for the rest is not known. From that table come the V and J calls and clone size; the DNA was used to work out D and trimming. This sample gives approximately 29,000 clones in total; about four fifths of them show up just once. The ten largest clones capture 0.1% of the sample.

What the study reported, not specific to this receptor: Among the resting subsets, memory CD8+ T cells contained the most alloreactive TCR clonotypes. Repertoires were highly diverse in naive CD4+ and CD8+ T cells, less diverse in memory cells, and most oligoclonal in memory CD8+ cells. In both subjects, allostimulation led to expansion of memory CD8+ clones, though the expansion induced by regulatory dendritic cells appeared to be more limited than that induced by mature dendritic cells. Only a couple of subjects were sequenced, and considerable between-individual heterogeneity in the alloreactive memory CD8+ T cell pool was noted by the authors.

FACS was used to sort CD4+ or CD8+ cells into naive T cells (CD45RA+) and memory T cells (CD45RO+). Two healthy control subjects provided the T cells used for TCR sequencing. Unstimulated sorted T cell subsets were used as baseline controls for the mixed lymphocyte reactions. Genomic DNA was extracted with the Qiagen DNeasy Blood & Tissue Kit. The sample was naive CD4+ T cells from blood. The cell subset or site label here, explained by the study, means: CD45RA+ naive T cells. The receptor comes from a human donor in good health.

In nucleotides, the sequence is TGTGCCAGCAGCCCCGGGACTAGCGGGGGGCCAGAGACCCAGTACTTC. This encodes CASSPGTSGGPETQYF. The sequence is built from TRBV5-5 and TRBJ2-5; TRBD2 lines up with 15 middle nucleotides. According to the germline V gene (reference sequence), CDR1 reads SGHKS and CDR2 reads YYEKEE. Relative to germline, V is missing 4 bases and J is missing 4 bases, with 5 bases of the junction outside any gene match. Reading from cysteine to phenylalanine, the CDR3 counts 16 amino acids. Just the 48-base CDR3 DNA is kept, in frame starting at base 1.